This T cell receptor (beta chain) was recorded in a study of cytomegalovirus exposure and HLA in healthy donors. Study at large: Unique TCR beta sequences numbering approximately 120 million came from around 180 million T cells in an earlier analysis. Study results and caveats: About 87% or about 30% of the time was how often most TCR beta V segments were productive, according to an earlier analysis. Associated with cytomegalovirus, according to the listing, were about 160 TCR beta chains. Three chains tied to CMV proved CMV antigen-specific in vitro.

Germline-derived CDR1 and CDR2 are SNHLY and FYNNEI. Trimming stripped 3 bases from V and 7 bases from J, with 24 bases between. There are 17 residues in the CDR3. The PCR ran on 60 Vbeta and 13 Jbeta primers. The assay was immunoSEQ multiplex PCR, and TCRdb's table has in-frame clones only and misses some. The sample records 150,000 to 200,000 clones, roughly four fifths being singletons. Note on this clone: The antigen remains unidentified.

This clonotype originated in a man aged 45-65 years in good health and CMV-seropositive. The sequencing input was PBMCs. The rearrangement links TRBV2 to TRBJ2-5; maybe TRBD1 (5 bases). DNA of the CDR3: TGTGCCAGCAGTGATGGTATGGGGCCGGTCAACGTGGGGACCCAGTACTTC. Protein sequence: CASSDGMGPVNVGTQYF. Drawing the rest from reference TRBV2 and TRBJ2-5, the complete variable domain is EPEVTQTPSHQVTQMGQEVILRCVPISNHLYFYWYRQILGQKVEFLVSFYNNEISEKSEIFDDQFSVERPDGSNFTLKIRSTKLEDSAMYFCASSDGMGPVNVGTQYFGPGTRLLVL.